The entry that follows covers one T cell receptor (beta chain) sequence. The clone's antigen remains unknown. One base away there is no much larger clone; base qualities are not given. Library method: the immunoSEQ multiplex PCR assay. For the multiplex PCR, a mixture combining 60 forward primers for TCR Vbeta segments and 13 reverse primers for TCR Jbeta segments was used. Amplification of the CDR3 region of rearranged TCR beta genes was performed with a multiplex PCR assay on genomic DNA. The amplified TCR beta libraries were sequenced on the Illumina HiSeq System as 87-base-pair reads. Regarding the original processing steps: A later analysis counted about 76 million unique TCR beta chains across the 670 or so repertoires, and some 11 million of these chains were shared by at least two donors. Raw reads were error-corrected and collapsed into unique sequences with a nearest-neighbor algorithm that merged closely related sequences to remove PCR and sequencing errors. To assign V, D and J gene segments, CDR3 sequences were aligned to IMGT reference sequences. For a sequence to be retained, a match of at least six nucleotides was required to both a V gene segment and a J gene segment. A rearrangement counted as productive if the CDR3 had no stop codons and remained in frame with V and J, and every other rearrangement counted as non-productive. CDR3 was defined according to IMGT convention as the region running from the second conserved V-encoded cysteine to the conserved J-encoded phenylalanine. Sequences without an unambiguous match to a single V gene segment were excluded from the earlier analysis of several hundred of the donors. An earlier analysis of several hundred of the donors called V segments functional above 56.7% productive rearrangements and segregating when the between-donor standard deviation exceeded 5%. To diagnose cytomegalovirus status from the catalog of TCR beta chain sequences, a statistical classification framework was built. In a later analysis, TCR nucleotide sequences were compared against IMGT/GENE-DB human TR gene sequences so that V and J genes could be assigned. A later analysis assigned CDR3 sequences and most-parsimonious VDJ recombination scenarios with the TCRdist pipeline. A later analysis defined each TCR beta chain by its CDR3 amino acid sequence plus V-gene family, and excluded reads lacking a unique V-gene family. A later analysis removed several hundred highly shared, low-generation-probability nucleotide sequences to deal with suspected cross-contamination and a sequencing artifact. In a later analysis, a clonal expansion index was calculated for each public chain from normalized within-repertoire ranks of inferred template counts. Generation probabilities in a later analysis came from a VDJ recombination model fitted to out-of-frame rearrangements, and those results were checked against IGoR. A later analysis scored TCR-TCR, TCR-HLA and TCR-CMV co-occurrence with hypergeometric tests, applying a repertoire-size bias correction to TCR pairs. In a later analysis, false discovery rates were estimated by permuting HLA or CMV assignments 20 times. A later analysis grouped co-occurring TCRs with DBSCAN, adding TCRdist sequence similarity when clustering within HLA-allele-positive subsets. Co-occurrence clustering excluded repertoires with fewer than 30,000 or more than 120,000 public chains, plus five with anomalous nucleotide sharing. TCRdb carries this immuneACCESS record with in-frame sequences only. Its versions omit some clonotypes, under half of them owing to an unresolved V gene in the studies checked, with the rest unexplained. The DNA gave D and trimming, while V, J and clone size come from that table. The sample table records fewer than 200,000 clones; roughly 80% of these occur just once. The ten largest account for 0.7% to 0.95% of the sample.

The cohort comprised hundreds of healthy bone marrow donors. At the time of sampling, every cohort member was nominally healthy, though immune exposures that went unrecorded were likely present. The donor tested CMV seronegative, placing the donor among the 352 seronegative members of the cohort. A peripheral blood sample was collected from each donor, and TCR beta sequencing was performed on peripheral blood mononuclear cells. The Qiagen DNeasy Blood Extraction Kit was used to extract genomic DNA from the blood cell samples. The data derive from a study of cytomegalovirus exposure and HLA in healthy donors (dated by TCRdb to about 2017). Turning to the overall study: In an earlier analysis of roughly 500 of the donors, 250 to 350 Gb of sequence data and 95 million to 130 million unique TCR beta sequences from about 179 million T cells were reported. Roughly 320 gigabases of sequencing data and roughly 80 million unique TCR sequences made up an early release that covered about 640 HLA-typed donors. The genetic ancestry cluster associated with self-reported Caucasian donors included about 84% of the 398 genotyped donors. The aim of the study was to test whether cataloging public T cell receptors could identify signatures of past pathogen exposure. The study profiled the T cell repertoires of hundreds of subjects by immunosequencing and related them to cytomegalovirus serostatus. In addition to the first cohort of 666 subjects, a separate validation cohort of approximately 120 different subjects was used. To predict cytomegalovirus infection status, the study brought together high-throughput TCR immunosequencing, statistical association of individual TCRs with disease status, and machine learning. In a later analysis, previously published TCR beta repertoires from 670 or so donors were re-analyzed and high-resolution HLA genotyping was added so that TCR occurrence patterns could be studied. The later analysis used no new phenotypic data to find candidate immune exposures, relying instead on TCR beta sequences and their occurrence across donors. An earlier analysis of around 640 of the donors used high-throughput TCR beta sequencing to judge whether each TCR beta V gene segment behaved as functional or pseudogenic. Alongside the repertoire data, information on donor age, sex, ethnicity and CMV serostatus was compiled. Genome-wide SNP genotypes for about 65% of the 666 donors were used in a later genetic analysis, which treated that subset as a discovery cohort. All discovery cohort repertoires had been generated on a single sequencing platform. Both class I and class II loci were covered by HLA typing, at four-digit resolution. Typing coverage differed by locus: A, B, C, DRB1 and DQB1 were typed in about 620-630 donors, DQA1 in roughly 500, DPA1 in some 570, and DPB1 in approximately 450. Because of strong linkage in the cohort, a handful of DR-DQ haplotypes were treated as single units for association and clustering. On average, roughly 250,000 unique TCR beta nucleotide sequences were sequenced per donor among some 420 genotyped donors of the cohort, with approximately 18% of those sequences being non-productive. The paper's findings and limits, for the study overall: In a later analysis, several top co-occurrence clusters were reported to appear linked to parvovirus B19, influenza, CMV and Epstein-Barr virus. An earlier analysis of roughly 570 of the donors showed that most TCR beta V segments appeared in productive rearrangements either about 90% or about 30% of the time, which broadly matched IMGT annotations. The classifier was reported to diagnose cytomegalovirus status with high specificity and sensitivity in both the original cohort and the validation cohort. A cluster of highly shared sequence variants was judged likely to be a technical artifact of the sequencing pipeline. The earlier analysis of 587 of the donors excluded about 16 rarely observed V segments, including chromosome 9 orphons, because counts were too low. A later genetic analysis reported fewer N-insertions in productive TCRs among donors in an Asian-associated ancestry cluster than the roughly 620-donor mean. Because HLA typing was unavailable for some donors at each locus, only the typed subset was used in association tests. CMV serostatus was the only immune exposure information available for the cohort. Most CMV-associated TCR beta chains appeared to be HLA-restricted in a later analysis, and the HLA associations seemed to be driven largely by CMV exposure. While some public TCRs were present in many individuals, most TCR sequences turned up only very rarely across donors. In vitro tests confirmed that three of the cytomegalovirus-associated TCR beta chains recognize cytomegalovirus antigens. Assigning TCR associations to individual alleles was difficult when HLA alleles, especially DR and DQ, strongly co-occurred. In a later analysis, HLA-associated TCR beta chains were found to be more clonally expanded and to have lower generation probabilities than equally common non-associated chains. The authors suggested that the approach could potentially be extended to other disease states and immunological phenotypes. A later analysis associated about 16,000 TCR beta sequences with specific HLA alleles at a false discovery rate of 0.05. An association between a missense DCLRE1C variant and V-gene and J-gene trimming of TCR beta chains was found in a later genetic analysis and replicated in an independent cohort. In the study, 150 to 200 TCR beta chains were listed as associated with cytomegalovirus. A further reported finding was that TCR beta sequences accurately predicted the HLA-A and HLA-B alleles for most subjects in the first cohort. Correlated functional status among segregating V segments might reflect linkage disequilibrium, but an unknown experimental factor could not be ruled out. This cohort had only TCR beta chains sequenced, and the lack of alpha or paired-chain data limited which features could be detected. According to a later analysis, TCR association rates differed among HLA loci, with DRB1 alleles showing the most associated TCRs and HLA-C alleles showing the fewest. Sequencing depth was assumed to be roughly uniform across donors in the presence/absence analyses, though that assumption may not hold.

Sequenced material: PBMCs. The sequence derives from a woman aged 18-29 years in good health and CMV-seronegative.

The CDR3 region reads CASRPTGAGIQETQYF. Here is the DNA: TGCGCCAGCAGGCCCACCGGTGCGGGTATACAAGAGACCCAGTACTTC. The chain couples TRBV5-1 to TRBJ2-5; TRBD2 is possibly the D segment (5 matching bases). Relative to germline, V is 5 bases shorter and J is 2 bases shorter, with 19 bases between their ends. CDR1 and CDR2 are read off the germline V gene as SGHRS and YFSETQ. Spanning cysteine to phenylalanine, the CDR3 consists of 16 amino acids. Only the CDR3 portion is preserved as DNA: 48 bases, with reading frame beginning at the first base.